The rows below give T cell receptor beta chains drawn from one sample of a study of breast tumors, draining lymph nodes, adjacent tissues. TCRdb re-derived calls from the multiplex PCR reads in MiXCR, one entry per CDR3 protein. The profile shows 200,000 to 250,000 distinct CDR3 sequences, 34% of them singletons. Sequences were obtained from axillary lymph node tissue. The receptors derive from a female donor with breast cancer. Some clones in this sample may be carry-over from other donors' samples. Both conserved end residues are part of each CDR3. The size field is filled for only some rows; it gives once, few, many or a size class.

>.|TRBJ2-1|TRBV7-9
CASSFSGTGGLDTQFF
>.|TRBJ2-6|TRBV6-5
CASRPLAGGPGANVLTF
>many|TRBJ2-5|TRBV24-1
CATSDSGLGRETQYF
>many|TRBJ1-4|TRBV5-6
CASSLAAGRYNEKLFF
>.|TRBJ1-1|TRBV4-2
CASSQARTGVNTEAFF
>.|TRBJ2-3|TRBV7-3
CASSSGPDRGADTQYF
>many|TRBJ2-7|TRBV6-6
CASSPPLGSGMITYEQYF
>.|TRBJ1-2|TRBV5-4
CASGPGGNYGYTF
>few|TRBJ2-2|TRBV19
CASSISLDRGGTGELFF
>many|TRBJ1-4|TRBV24-1
CATSDHDSPDQLFF
>few|TRBJ2-6|TRBV2
CASRASGGANVLTF
>.|TRBJ1-6|TRBV7-2
CASSLVGENSPLHF
>.|TRBJ2-1|TRBV15
CATSSAGRSEQFF
>many|TRBJ2-6|TRBV11-2
CASSWSQGVSGANVLTF
>many|TRBJ1-2|TRBV5-4
CASSAPGTGDGYTF
>many|TRBJ1-5|TRBV7-2
CASSLAGGSLHF
>many|TRBJ2-2|TRBV5-1
CASSLGSTGELFF
>few|TRBJ1-6|TRBV20-1
CSARPGQGDGWNSPLHF
>many|TRBJ1-2|TRBV7-8
CASSLAGTAGAVYGYTF
>many|TRBJ1-2|TRBV5-1
CASSPGQGALYNGYTF